Many counts were recorded for the clone carrying this T cell receptor beta chain. Specified time point: after trial treatment. Treatment of the sample: LDRT plus nivolumab, ipilimumab, low-dose cyclophosphamide and aspirin (RACIN trial). The donors' regimen was nivolumab, ipilimumab, aspirin, low-dose cyclophosphamide and low-dose radiotherapy. These data belong to a study of low-dose radiotherapy and immunotherapy resistance in tumors. Study summary: Every 2 weeks, cohort 1 got 0.5 Gy, reaching 6.5 Gy to the planning target volume.

TRAV and TRBV primers primed cDNA for both TCRalpha and TCRbeta. With a constant-region primer and a V-primer adapter, TCRs were subjected to 20 to 25 PCR cycles of amplification. mRNA, once isolated, was amplified by in vitro transcription. TCRdb reprocessed the reads via MiXCR and lists one record per CDR3 protein. This table holds 100,000 or so distinct CDR3 sequences, around 20% found once. Germline values: CDR1 MGHRA, CDR2 YSYEKL. The CDR3 covers 16 residues. V was clipped by 1 base and J by 2 bases, with 12 bases between them. The rearrangement uses TRBV4-1 and TRBJ1-5; D may be TRBD1 (5 bases). The specimen comprised PBMCs, sampled after low-dose radiotherapy plus immunotherapy. This receptor was obtained from a male donor with prostate cancer. This CDR3 is CASSQALGVGNQPQHF. The CDR3 region has the DNA TGCGCCAGCAGCCAAGCTCTAGGGGTTGGCAATCAGCCCCAGCATTTT.